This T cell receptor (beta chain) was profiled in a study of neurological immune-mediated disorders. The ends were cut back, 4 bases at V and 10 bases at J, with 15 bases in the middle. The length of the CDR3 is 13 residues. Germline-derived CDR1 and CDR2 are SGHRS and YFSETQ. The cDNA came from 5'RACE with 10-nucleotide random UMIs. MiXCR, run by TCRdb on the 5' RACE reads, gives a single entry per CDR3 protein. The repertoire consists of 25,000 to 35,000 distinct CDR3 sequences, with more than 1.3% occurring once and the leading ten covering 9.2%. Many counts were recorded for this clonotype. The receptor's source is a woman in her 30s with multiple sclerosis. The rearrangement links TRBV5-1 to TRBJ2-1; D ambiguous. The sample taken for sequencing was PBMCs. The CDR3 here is CASSPRPGPEQFF. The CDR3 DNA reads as TGCGCCAGCAGCCCAAGGCCCGGGCCGGAGCAGTTCTTC.